A few counts support the clone carrying this T cell receptor (beta chain). After removal of 5 bases from V and 6 bases from J, the junction contained 3 bases not matched to a gene. Germline V gene sequence: CDR1 MNHEY, CDR2 SVGAGI. CDR3 size: 14 residues. The data were obtained in a study of OX40 agonist ivuxolimab in advanced cancers. Background on the study: Of the patients, three showed partial responses, one with hepatocellular carcinoma and two with cutaneous melanoma.

The investigators sampled blood at baseline, at cycle 4 day 1, and at cycle 7 day 1. The protocol was immunoSEQ multiplex PCR, while the TCRdb copy is restricted to in-frame clones and leaves out a portion. The table records roughly 35,000 clones, 70% to 80% of them present only once. The source was CD4+ or CD8+ T cells sorted from blood, collected in a trial of the OX40 agonist ivuxolimab. The chain couples TRBV6-5 to TRBJ1-6; 8 bases are a match to TRBD1. This clonotype originated in an adult with an advanced solid tumor such as melanoma, head and neck, liver or kidney cancer. CDR3 sequence reads: CASSEGQGNSPLHF. The CDR3 DNA sequence: TGTGCCAGCAGTGAAGGACAGGGTAATTCACCCCTCCACTTT.